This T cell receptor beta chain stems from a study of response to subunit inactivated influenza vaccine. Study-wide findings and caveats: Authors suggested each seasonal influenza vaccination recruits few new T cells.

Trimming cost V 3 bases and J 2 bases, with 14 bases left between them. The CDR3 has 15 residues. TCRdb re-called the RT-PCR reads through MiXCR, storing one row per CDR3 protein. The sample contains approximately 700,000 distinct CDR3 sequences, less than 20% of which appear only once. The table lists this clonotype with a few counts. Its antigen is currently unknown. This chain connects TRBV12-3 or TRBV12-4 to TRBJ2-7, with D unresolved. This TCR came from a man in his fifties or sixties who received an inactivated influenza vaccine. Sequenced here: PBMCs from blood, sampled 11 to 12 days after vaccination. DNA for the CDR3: TGTGCCAGCAGTTTTATACACGGACCGACCTACGAGCAGTACTTC. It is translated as CASSFIHGPTYEQYF.